The source of this T cell receptor (beta chain) is a study of blood T cell repertoires in COVID-19. Study background: Donors in the United States, Italy and Spain gave samples during acute or convalescent COVID-19.

Per the study methods: The authors estimated nucleated cell counts from reference gene primer amplification. Here immunoSEQ multiplex PCR was the method, and the copy in TCRdb shows in-frame clones only, minus some. Clone size and V and J calls were adopted from that table, with D and trimming inferred from the DNA. The profile shows more than 350,000 clones, roughly 84% of them singletons. Clinical history reported by participants formed the basis on which cohorts were assigned. It was within 2 weeks before study entry that exposed participants met a COVID-19 case. Per germline, CDR1 LGHDT and CDR2 YNNKEL (reference sequence). V lost 9 bases and J lost 8, with 8 bases in between. This CDR3 is built from 10 residues.

The sequenced sample consisted of PBMCs or T cells enriched from blood (not recorded which). J is TRBJ1-5 and V is TRBV3-1 (or the pseudogene TRBV3-2), with unresolved D. The sequence was collected from a woman aged 18-29 years who had been exposed to COVID-19. For the CDR3, the DNA is TGTGCCAGTTATTCGGAGCCCCAGCATTTT. Its protein is CASYSEPQHF.